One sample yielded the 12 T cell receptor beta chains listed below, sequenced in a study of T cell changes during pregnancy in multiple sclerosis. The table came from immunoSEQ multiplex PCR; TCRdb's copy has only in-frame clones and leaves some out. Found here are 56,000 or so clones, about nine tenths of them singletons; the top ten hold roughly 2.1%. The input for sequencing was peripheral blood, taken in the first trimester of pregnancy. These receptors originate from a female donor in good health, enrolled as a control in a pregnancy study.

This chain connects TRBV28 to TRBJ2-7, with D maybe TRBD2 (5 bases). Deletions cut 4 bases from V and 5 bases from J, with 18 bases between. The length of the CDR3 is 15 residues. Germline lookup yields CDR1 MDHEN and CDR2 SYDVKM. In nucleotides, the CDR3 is TGTGCCAGCAGTTCGCCCAGAAACCCGCGGGACGAGCAGTACTTC. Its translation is CASSSPRNPRDEQYF.

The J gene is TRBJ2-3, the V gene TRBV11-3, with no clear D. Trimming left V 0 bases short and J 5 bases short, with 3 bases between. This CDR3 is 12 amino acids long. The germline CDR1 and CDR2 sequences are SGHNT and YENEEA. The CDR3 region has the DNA TGTGCCAGCAGCTTAGACGGAGATACGCAGTATTTT. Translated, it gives CASSLDGDTQYF. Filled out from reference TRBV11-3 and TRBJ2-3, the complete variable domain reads EAGVVQSPRYKIIEKKQPVAFWCNPISGHNTLYWYLQNLGQGPELLIRYENEEAVDDSQLPKDRFSAERLKGVDSTLKIQPAELGDSAVYLCASSLDGDTQYFGPGTRLTVL.

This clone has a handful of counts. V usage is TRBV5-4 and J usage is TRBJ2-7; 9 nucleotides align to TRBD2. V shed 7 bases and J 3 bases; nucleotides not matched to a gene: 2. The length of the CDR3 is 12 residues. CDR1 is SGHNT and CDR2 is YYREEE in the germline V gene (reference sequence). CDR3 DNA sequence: TGTGCCAGCGGTAGCGGGGGCTACGAGCAGTACTTC. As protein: CASGSGGYEQYF.

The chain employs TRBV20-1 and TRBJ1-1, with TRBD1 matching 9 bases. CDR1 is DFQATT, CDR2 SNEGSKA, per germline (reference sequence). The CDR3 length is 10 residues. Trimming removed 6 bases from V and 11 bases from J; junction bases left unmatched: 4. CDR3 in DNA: TGCAGTGCCCGGGACAGGGAGGCTTTCTTT. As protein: CSARDREAFF.

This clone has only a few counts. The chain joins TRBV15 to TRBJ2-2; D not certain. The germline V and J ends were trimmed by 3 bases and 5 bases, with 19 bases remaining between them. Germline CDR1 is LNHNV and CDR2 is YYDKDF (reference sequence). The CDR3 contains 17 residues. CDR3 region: CATSRSLELPETGELFF. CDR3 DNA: TGTGCCACCAGCAGGTCTCTGGAGCTGCCAGAGACCGGGGAGCTGTTTTTT.

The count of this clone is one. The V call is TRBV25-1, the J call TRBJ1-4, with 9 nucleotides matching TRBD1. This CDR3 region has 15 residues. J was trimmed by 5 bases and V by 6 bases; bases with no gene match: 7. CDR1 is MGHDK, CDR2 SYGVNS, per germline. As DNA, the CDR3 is TGTGCCAGCAGCAGACCCGGGACAGGGAATGAAAAACTGTTTTTT. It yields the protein CASSRPGTGNEKLFF.

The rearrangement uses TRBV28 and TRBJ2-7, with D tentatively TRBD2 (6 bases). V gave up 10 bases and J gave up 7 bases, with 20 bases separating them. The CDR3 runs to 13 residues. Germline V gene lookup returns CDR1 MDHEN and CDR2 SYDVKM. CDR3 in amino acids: CATGGSPTLEQYF. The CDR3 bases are TGTGCCACCGGAGGGTCCCCAACGTTAGAGCAGTACTTC.

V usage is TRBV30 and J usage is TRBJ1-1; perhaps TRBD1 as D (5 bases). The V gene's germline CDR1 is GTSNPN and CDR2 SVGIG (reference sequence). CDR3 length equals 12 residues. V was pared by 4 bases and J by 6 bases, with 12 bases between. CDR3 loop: CAWKGGDAEAFF. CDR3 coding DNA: TGTGCCTGGAAGGGCGGGGACGCTGAAGCTTTCTTT.

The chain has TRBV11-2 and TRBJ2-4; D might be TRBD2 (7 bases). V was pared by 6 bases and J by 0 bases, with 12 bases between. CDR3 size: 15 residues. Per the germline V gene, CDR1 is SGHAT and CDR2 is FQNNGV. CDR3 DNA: TGTGCCAGCAGAGGGGGGGGTCAAGCCAAAAACATTCAGTACTTC. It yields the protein CASRGGGQAKNIQYF.

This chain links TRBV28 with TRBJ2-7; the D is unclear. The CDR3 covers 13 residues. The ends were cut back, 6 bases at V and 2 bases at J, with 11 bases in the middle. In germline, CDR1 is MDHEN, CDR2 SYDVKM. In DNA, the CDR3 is TGTGCCAGCAGAACCTCTGGGCCCTACGAGCAGTACTTC. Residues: CASRTSGPYEQYF.

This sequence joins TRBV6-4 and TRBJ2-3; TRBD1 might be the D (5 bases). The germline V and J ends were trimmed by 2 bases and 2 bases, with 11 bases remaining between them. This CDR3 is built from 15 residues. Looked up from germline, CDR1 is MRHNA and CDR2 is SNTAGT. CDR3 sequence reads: CASSDRQGLTDTQYF. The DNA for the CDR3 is TGTGCCAGCAGTGACCGGCAGGGCCTCACAGATACGCAGTATTTT.

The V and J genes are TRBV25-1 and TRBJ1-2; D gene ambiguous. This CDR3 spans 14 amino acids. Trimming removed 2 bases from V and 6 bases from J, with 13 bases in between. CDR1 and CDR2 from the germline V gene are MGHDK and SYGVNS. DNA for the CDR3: TGTGCCAGCAGTGAAATTGGGAGGCTGCATGGCTACACCTTC. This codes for CASSEIGRLHGYTF.